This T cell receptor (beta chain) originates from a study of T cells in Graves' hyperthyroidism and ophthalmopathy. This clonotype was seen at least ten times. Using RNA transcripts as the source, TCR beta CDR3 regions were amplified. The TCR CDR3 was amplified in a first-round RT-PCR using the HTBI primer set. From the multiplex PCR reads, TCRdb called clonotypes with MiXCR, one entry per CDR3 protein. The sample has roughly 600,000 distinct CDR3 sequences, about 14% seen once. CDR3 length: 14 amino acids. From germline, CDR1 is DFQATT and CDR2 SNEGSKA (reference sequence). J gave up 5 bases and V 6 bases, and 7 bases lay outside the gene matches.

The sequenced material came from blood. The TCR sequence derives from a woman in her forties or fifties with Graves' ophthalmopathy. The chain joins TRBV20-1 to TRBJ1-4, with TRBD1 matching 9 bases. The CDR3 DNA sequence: TGCAGTGCCCGAACGGGACAGGGAAATGAAAAACTGTTTTTT. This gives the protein CSARTGQGNEKLFF.